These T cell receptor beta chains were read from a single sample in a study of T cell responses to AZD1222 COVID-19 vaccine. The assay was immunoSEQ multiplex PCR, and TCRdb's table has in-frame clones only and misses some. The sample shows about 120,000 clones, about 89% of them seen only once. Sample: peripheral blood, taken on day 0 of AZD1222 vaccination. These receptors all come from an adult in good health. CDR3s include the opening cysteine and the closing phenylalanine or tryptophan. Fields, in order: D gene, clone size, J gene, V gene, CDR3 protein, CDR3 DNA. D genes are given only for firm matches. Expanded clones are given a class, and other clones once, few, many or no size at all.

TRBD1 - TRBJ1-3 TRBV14 CASSPGTGGNTIYF TGTGCCAGCAGTCCCGGGACAGGGGGAAACACCATATATTTT
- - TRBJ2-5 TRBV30 CAWSVRRATLRETQYF TGTGCCTGGAGTGTACGAAGGGCTACCCTCCGGGAGACCCAGTACTTC
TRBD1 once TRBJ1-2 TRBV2 CASRGTGVGYSGYTF TGTGCCAGCAGGGGTACAGGGGTCGGATATAGTGGCTACACCTTC
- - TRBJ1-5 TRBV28 CASSYPGNQPQHF TGTGCCAGCAGTTACCCAGGTAATCAGCCCCAGCATTTT
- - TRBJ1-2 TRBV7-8 CASSLSNSGGYTF TGTGCCAGCAGCTTATCGAATTCCGGGGGCTACACCTTC
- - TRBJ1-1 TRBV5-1 CASSWDGRGTEAFF TGCGCCAGCAGCTGGGACGGTCGCGGCACTGAAGCTTTCTTT
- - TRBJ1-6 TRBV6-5 CASRSPGRNIPLHF TGTGCCAGCAGAAGTCCGGGACGGAATATACCCCTCCACTTT
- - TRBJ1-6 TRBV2 CASSVPNSPLHF TGTGCCAGCAGTGTACCTAATTCACCCCTCCACTTT
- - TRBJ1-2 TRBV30 CAWSVSVWYGYTF TGTGCCTGGAGTGTGTCCGTCTGGTATGGCTACACCTTC
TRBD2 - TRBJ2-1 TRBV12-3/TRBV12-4 CAVTAGGYNEQFF TGTGCCGTAACAGCGGGAGGATACAATGAGCAGTTCTTC
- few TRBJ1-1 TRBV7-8 CAIRSTNTEAFF TGTGCCATCAGAAGTACGAACACTGAAGCTTTCTTT
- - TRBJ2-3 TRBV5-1 CASSLAGADTQYF TGCGCCAGCAGCTTGGCGGGGGCCGATACGCAGTATTTT
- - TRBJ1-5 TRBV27 CASSLMGGGFSNQPQHF TGTGCCAGCAGTTTAATGGGCGGAGGTTTTAGCAATCAGCCCCAGCATTTT
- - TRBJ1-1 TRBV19 CASSAGGGRLNTEAFF TGTGCCAGTAGTGCTGGGGGGGGCCGACTGAACACTGAAGCTTTCTTT
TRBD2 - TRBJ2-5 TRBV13 CASSYQGLAGGLETQYF TGTGCCAGCAGCTACCAAGGACTAGCGGGGGGGCTGGAGACCCAGTACTTC
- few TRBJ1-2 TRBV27 CASSLGALGGDYGYTF TGTGCCAGCAGTTTGGGGGCCCTTGGGGGGGACTATGGCTACACCTTC
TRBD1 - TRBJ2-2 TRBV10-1 CAAIDRGLLWELFF TGCGCCGCCATTGACAGGGGGCTATTATGGGAGCTGTTTTTT
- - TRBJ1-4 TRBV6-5 CASISATNEKLFF TGTGCCAGCATTAGTGCAACTAATGAAAAACTGTTTTTT